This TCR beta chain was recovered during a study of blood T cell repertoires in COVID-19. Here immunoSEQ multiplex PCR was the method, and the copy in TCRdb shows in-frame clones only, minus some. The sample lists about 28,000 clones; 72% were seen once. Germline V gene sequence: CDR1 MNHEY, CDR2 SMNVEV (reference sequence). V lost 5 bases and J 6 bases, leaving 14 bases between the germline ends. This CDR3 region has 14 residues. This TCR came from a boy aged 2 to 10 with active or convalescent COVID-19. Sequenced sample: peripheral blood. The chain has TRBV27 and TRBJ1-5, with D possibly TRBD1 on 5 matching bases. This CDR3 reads CASSPDLGGQPQHF. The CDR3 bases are TGTGCCAGCAGTCCTGATCTGGGGGGTCAGCCCCAGCATTTT.